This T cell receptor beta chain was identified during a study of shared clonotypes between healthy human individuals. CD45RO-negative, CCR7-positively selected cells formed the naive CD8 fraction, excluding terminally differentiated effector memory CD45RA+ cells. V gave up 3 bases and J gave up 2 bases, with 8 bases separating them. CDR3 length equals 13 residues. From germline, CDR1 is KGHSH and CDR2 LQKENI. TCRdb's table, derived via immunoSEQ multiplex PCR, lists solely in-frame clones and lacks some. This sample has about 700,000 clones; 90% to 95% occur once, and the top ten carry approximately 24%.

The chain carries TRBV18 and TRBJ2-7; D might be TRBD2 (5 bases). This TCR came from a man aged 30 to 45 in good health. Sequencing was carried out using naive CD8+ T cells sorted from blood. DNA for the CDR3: TGTGCCAGCTCACCGGGAGAAACCTACGAGCAGTACTTC. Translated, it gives CASSPGETYEQYF.